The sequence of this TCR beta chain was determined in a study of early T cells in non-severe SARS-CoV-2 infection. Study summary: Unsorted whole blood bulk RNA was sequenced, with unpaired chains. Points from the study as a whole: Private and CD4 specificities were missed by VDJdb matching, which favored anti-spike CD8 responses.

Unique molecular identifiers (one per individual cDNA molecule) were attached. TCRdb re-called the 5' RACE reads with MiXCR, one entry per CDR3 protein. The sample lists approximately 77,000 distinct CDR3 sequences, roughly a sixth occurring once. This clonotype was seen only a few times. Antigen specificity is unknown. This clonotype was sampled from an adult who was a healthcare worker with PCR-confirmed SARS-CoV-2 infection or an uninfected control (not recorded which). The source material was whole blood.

The CDR3 sequence: CASRPGGYEQYF. The CDR3 nucleotides read TGTGCCAGCAGACCCGGGGGGTACGAGCAGTACTTC. This chain connects TRBV2 to TRBJ2-7; TRBD2 matches 7 bases. V lost 6 bases to trimming and J lost 4 bases; unmatched junction nucleotides: 3. Germline V lookup: CDR1 SNHLY, CDR2 FYNNEI. The CDR3 totals 12 residues. Full variable domain (remainder filled in from reference TRBV2 and TRBJ2-7): EPEVTQTPSHQVTQMGQEVILRCVPISNHLYFYWYRQILGQKVEFLVSFYNNEISEKSEIFDDQFSVERPDGSNFTLKIRSTKLEDSAMYFCASRPGGYEQYFGPGTRLTVT.